Following are 6 T cell receptor beta chains from one sample sequenced in a study of glioma-infiltrating T cells. Using RNA template, CDR3s of TCR alpha and beta were amplified with iRepertoire arm-PCR. TCRdb passed the multiplex PCR reads through MiXCR, listing each CDR3 protein once. The profile shows under 200,000 distinct CDR3 sequences, roughly 32% of them singletons. The source material was glioma tissue, nonneoplastic brain tissue, or PBMCs (not recorded which). The receptor source for this set is a human donor with low-grade glioma or glioblastoma, undergoing nonglioma brain surgery, or in good health (not recorded which).

The gene calls are TRBV29-1 and TRBJ1-1, with D possibly matching TRBD1 (5 bases). The CDR3 length is 12 residues. Per germline, CDR1 SQVTM and CDR2 ANQGSEA. V was pared by 8 bases and J by 1 base, with 11 bases between. The CDR3 reads CSLDGQNTEAFF. The CDR3 nucleotides read TGCAGCTTGGATGGACAGAACACTGAAGCTTTCTTT.

This clonotype appeared many times. The gene calls are TRBV7-2 and TRBJ2-5, with D tentatively TRBD2 (6 bases). The V end lost 0 bases, the J end lost 4 bases, and 9 bases lay between the germline ends. This CDR3 is 14 amino acids long. Germline V CDR1 and CDR2: SGHTA, FQGNSA. The CDR3 loop reads CASSLAPAGETQYF. The CDR3 bases are TGTGCCAGCAGCTTAGCCCCAGCGGGAGAGACCCAGTACTTC.

The chain joins TRBV12-3 or TRBV12-4 to TRBJ2-3, with TRBD2 matching over 7 bases. V shed 4 bases, J shed 1 base, and the junction held 11 bases outside the gene matches. The CDR3 totals 17 residues. DNA for the CDR3: TGTGCCAGCAGTTCACCCCGACTAGCCCCTGGCACAGATACGCAGTATTTT. Translation: CASSSPRLAPGTDTQYF.

A few counts support this clonotype. At one boundary the junction diverges from the germline segment, which might be a read error. This chain links TRBV4-1 with TRBJ1-2, with D perhaps matching TRBD1 (5 bases). The CDR3 covers 13 residues. CDR1 MGHRA and CDR2 YSYEKL come from the germline V gene. The CDR3 coding sequence is TGCGCCAGCAACCAAGAGGCAGGGAGCGGCTACACCTTC. It encodes CASNQEAGSGYTF.

The gene calls are TRBV5-4 and TRBJ2-5; 7 nucleotides line up with TRBD2. CDR3 length equals 14 residues. The V segment lost 0 bases and the J segment 7 bases; nucleotides outside the gene matches: 6. CDR1 is SGHNT and CDR2 is YYREEE in the germline V gene (reference sequence). CDR3: CASSLGGSRTTQYF. CDR3 nucleotides: TGTGCCAGCAGCTTGGGCGGGAGTAGGACGACCCAGTACTTC.

This clonotype showed up just a few times. The V and J genes are TRBV5-6 and TRBJ2-3; D unresolved. Deletions cut 3 bases from V and 2 bases from J, with 4 bases between. Germline-derived CDR1 and CDR2 are SGHDT and YYEEEE. The CDR3 runs to 12 residues. This chain's CDR3 is CASSWATDTQYF. CDR3 in DNA: TGTGCCAGCAGCTGGGCCACAGATACGCAGTATTTT.